Presented here are 11 T cell receptor beta chains from one specimen sequenced in a study of blood T cell repertoires in COVID-19 (dated by TCRdb to about 2020). Library construction relied on the immunoSEQ multiplex PCR assay. In TCRdb, the immuneACCESS table is reduced to in-frame sequences with V and J assigned. These tables do not hold every clone; where another copy was compared, an unresolved V gene accounts for under half, and the others remain unexplained. Present in this sample are 300,000 to 400,000 clones, roughly 85% of which were seen just once. The ten largest account for 4% to 5% of the sample. The specimen sequenced was PBMCs or T cells enriched from blood (not recorded which). The source is a middle-aged woman with acute COVID-19.

This clone was seen only once. The chain links TRBV12-5 to TRBJ2-1; TRBD1 aligns across 7 bases. The CDR3 loop spans 17 amino acids. The germline gives CDR1 LGHNT, CDR2 FRNRAP. With 0 bases clipped from V and 4 bases from J, the junction kept 9 bases outside the gene matches. CDR3 bases: TGTGCTAGTGGTTTGGTAACTACCGGGACAGATTACAATGAGCAGTTCTTC. Its translation is CASGLVTTGTDYNEQFF.

The gene calls are TRBV4-3 and TRBJ2-2; maybe TRBD1 (5 bases). With 0 bases removed from V and 4 bases from J, the gap between germline ends came to 12 bases. The germline V gene has CDR1 LGHNA and CDR2 YSLEER. CDR3 length: 16 amino acids. CDR3 amino acids: CASSQDRGLATGELFF. The CDR3 nucleotides are TGCGCCAGCAGCCAAGATAGGGGATTGGCCACCGGGGAGCTGTTTTTT.

This clone was picked up one time. V is TRBV6-5 and J is TRBJ1-1, with 7 bases lining up with TRBD1. J lost 4 bases, V lost 3 bases, and 8 bases had no gene match. This CDR3 has 15 amino acids. Germline V lookup: CDR1 MNHEY, CDR2 SVGAGI. CDR3: CASSYLQGGVTEAFF. The CDR3 nucleotides are TGTGCCAGCAGTTATTTGCAAGGGGGCGTCACTGAAGCTTTCTTT.

This chain joins TRBV5-1 and TRBJ2-2; 9 positions agree with TRBD2. The germline V gene encodes CDR1 SGHRS and CDR2 YFSETQ. J was trimmed by 6 bases and V by 5 bases; bases with no gene match: 11. This CDR3 has 16 amino acids. The CDR3 nucleotides are TGCGCCAGCAGGAAGACTAGCGGAGGTACCCCCGGGGAGCTGTTTTTT. Protein product: CASRKTSGGTPGELFF.

This chain links TRBV7-8 with TRBJ2-3; no clear D. Germline CDR1 and CDR2: SGHVS and FQNEAQ. The CDR3 contains 16 residues. V was trimmed by 4 bases and J by 3 bases, leaving 17 bases between them. The CDR3 loop is CASSSRYSLVTDTQYF. The CDR3, as DNA: TGTGCCAGCAGCTCTAGGTATTCCCTAGTTACAGATACGCAGTATTTT.

This clone was detected only once. This chain uses TRBV21-1 with TRBJ1-4; the table's D call TRBD1 went unverified against the DNA. TRBV21-1 is marked as a pseudogene. This CDR3 is built from 18 residues. CDR3 nucleotide sequence: TGTGCCAGCAGCAGAGAAAGGCCCAGCAGGACAACTAATGAAAAACTGTTTTTT. This encodes CASSRERPSRTTNEKLFF.

V is TRBV11-2 and J is TRBJ1-3; D is perhaps TRBD1 (6 bases). The CDR3 consists of 14 residues. The germline V and J ends were trimmed by 3 bases and 4 bases, with 10 bases remaining between them. The germline gives CDR1 SGHAT, CDR2 FQNNGV. The CDR3 region has the DNA TGTGCCAGCAGCTTGGACAGTTTCGGAAACACCATATATTTT. Protein sequence: CASSLDSFGNTIYF.

V and J are TRBV29-1 and TRBJ1-4, with D maybe TRBD1 (6 bases). The CDR3 consists of 13 residues. V was trimmed by 2 bases and J by 4 bases, leaving 8 bases between them. CDR1 is SQVTM and CDR2 is ANQGSEA in the germline V gene. The CDR3 sequence is CSVEQGNNEKLFF. The DNA for the CDR3 is TGCAGCGTTGAACAGGGGAATAATGAAAAACTGTTTTTT. The entire variable domain, with the rest obtained from reference TRBV29-1 and TRBJ1-4, is as follows: SAVISQKPSRDICQRGTSLTIQCQVDSQVTMMFWYRQQPGQSLTLIATANQGSEATYESGFVIDKFPISRPNLTFSTLTVSNMSPEDSSIYLCSVEQGNNEKLFFGSGTQLSVL.

The chain joins TRBV6-9 to TRBJ2-1; TRBD2 aligns across 14 bases. Trimming cost V 2 bases and J 0 bases; bases outside gene matches: 3. This CDR3 spans 18 amino acids. Germline loops: CDR1 MNHGY, CDR2 SVAAGI. Written as DNA, the CDR3 is TGTGCCAGCAGTTATGGGACTAGCGGGAGAAGCTCCTACAATGAGCAGTTCTTC. Its translation: CASSYGTSGRSSYNEQFF.

J is TRBJ1-1 and V is TRBV7-8; D unresolved. The CDR3 runs to 15 residues. Trimming took off 4 bases at V and 5 bases at J, with 17 bases between the two ends. Germline V gene data show CDR1 as SGHVS and CDR2 as FQNEAQ. The CDR3 DNA is TGTGCCAGCAGCTACGGGTCTCCTGGCGGTACTGAAGCTTTCTTT. Its translation is CASSYGSPGGTEAFF.

The chain links TRBV15 to TRBJ1-4, with 7 bases matching TRBD1. CDR3 length: 16 residues. The ends lost 0 bases at V and 3 bases at J; junction bases unmatched: 4. CDR1 LNHNV and CDR2 YYDKDF come from the germline V gene (reference sequence). CDR3 loop: CATSRERGLSNEKLFF. The CDR3 DNA is TGTGCCACCAGCAGAGAGAGGGGGCTTTCTAATGAAAAACTGTTTTTT. The full variable domain, its missing parts supplied by reference TRBV15 and TRBJ1-4, is DAMVIQNPRYQVTQFGKPVTLSCSQTLNHNVMYWYQQKSSQAPKLLFHYYDKDFNNEADTPDNFQSRRPNTSFCFLDIRSPGLGDTAMYLCATSRERGLSNEKLFFGSGTQLSVL.